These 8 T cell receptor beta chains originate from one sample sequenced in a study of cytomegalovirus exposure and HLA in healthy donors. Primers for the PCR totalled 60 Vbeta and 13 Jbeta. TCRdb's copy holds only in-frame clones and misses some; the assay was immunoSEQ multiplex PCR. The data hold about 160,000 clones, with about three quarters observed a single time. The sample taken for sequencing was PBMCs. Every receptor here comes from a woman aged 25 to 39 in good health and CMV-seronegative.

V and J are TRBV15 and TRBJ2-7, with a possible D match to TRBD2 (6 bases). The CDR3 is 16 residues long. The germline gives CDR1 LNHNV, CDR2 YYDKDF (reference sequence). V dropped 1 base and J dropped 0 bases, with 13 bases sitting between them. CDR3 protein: CATSRGRGLGSYEQYF. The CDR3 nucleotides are TGTGCCACCAGCAGAGGGAGGGGACTCGGCTCCTACGAGCAGTACTTC.

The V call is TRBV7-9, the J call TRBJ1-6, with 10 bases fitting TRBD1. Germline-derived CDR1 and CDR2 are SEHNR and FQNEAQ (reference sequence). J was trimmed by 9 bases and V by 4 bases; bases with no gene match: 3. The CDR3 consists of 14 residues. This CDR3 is CASSSGTGASPLHF. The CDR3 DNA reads TGTGCCAGCAGCTCCGGGACAGGGGCTTCACCCCTCCACTTT.

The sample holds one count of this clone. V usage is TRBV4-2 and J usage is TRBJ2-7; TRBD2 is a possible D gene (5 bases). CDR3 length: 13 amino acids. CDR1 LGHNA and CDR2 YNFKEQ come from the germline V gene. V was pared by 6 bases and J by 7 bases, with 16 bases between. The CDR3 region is CASRPGLGREQYF. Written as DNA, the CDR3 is TGTGCCAGCAGACCCGGACTCGGACGGGAGCAGTACTTC.

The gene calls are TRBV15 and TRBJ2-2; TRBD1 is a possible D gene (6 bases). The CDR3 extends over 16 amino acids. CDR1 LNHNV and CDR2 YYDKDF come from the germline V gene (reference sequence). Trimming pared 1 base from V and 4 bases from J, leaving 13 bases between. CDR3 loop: CATSRADRRFTGELFF. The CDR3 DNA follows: TGTGCCACCAGCAGAGCAGACAGGCGATTCACCGGGGAGCTGTTTTTT.

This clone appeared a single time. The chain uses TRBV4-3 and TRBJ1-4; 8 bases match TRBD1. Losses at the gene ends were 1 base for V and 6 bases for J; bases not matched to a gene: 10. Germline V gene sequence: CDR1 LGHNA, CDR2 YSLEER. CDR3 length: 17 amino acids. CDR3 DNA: TGCGCCAGCAGCCAAGTGGCAGGGGGCGGTTTCGATGAAAAACTGTTTTTT. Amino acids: CASSQVAGGGFDEKLFF.

CDR3 coding DNA: TGTGCCAGCAGCCACCCAGACAGGCCCCGCGGTGGCTACACCTTC. Translated: CASSHPDRPRGGYTF. The rearrangement joins TRBV6-1 to TRBJ1-2, with a possible D match to TRBD1 (6 bases). Trimming took 6 bases from V and 7 from J, leaving 21 bases between them. Germline V CDR1 and CDR2: MNHNS, SASEGT. This CDR3 is built from 15 residues.

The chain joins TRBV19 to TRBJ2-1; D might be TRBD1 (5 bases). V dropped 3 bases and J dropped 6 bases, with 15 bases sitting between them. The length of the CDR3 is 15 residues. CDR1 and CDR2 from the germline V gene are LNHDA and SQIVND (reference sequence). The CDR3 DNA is TGTGCCAGTAGTATTAGGGGTGGGTGGGGCAATGAGCAGTTCTTC. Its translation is CASSIRGGWGNEQFF.

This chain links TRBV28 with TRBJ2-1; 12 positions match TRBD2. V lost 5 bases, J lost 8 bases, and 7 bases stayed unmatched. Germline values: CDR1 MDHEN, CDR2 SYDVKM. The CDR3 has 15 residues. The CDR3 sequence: CASSTLAGGPHEQFF. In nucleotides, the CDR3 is TGTGCCAGCAGTACTCTAGCGGGAGGGCCCCATGAGCAGTTCTTC.